These 2 T cell receptor beta chains share one sample of origin, sequenced in a study of shared clonotypes between healthy human individuals. CD45RO-negative cells were positively selected for CCR7, leaving out terminally differentiated effector memory CD45RA+ cells. Assay: immunoSEQ multiplex PCR; the TCRdb copy retains only in-frame clones and omits some. The table shows around 560,000 clones, with around 95% occurring only once. Sequenced: naive CD8+ T cells sorted from blood. The receptor set was obtained from a woman in her twenties or thirties in good health.

The genes are TRBV28 and TRBJ1-1, with D maybe TRBD1 (6 bases). In germline, CDR1 is MDHEN, CDR2 SYDVKM. CDR3 length: 15 residues. Trimming removed 1 base from V and 1 base from J, with 10 bases in between. Here the CDR3 reads CASSLSGGRNTEAFF. The CDR3 DNA sequence: TGTGCCAGCAGTTTATCCGGGGGCCGGAACACTGAAGCTTTCTTT.

The CDR3 reads CSVAGLAGPQIYNEQFF. The CDR3 DNA reads TGCAGCGTTGCTGGACTAGCGGGACCACAAATATACAATGAGCAGTTCTTC. This chain connects TRBV29-1 to TRBJ2-1; 12 nucleotides match TRBD2. V was pared by 4 bases and J by 4 bases, with 11 bases of the junction left unmatched. CDR1 and CDR2 from the germline V gene are SQVTM and ANQGSEA. The CDR3 is 17 amino acids.